This paragraph covers one TCR beta chain sequence. The data were taken from a study of blood T cell repertoires in COVID-19. CDR1 and CDR2 (germline): KGHSH, LQKENI. The CDR3 has 16 residues. V gave up 6 bases and J gave up 2 bases, with 19 bases separating them. Using immunoSEQ multiplex PCR, the repertoire was profiled, and TCRdb retains in-frame clones only, with some absent. The data contain roughly 280,000 clones, 70% to 90% of them singletons. The sequencing input was peripheral blood. This receptor was taken from a woman in her sixties or seventies with acute or convalescent COVID-19. The chain has TRBV18 and TRBJ2-5, with D tentatively TRBD2 (5 bases). The CDR3 sequence: CASSLPRARGQETQYF. The DNA of the CDR3 is TGTGCCAGCTCCCTCCCGAGGGCTCGAGGGCAAGAGACCCAGTACTTC.